This TCR beta chain derives from a study of identical twins. Study-wide findings and caveats: Not following the same donors, the study drew its conclusions from cross-sectional statistical analysis. Abundant beta clonotypes from cord blood had fewer insertions, unlike memory repertoires, which showed none.

Addition of a universal primer site occurred through template switching, and cDNA carried unique molecular identifiers. TCRdb reprocessed the 5' RACE reads with MiXCR, giving one entry per CDR3 protein. The profile covers some 590,000 distinct CDR3 sequences, with roughly 9.5% appearing a single time and 3% taken by the ten largest. Comments on this clonotype: Its matching antigen is unknown.

The germline V gene encodes CDR1 SQVTM and CDR2 ANQGSEA. The CDR3 totals 13 residues. The germline V and J ends were trimmed by 6 bases and 1 base, with 10 bases remaining between them. The same data also went into a second study, on yellow fever vaccine responses in identical twins. In that study: Reportedly, twins' vaccine T cell responses looked partly convergent and partly personalized.

The V call is TRBV29-1, the J call TRBJ1-5, with a weak D call TRBD1 (5 bases). This clonotype was sampled from a woman under 30 in good health. The specimen was PBMCs. The CDR3 is CSVAGGSNQPQHF. The CDR3, as DNA: TGCAGCGTCGCGGGGGGGAGCAATCAGCCCCAGCATTTT.